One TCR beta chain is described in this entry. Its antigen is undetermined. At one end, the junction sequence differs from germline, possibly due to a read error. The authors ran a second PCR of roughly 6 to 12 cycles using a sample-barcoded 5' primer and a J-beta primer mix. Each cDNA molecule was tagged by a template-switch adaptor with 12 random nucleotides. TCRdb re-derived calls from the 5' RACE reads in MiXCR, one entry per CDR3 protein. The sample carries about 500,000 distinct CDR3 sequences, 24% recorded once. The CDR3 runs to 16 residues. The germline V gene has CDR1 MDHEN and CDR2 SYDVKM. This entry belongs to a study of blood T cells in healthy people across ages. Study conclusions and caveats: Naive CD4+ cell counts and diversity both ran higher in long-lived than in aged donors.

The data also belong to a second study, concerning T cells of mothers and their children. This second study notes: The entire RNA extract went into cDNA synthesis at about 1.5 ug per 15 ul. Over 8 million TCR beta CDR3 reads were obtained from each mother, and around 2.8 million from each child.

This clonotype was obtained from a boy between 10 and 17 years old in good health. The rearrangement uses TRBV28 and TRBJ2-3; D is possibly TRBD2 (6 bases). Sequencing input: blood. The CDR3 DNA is TGTGCCAGCAGTTTATCGCCGGAAACTAGCACGGATACGCAGTATTTT. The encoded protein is CASSLSPETSTDTQYF.